The 11 T cell receptor beta chains below all came from one sample that was sequenced in a study of T cells in Graves' hyperthyroidism and ophthalmopathy. The investigators amplified TCR beta CDR3 regions from RNA transcripts. The HTBI set primed first-round TCR CDR3 RT-PCR. MiXCR was run by TCRdb on the multiplex PCR reads, yielding one entry per CDR3 protein. This sample has about 520,000 distinct CDR3 sequences, with less than 25% found just once. Sequencing was done on a sample of blood. The receptors were sampled from a woman in her 30s with Graves' ophthalmopathy.

This clonotype was detected ten times or more. The gene calls are TRBV5-1 and TRBJ1-3; D possibly corresponds to TRBD1 (5 bases). Germline V gene data show CDR1 as SGHRS and CDR2 as YFSETQ. The CDR3 has 13 amino acids. Deletions cut 4 bases from V and 5 bases from J, with 10 bases between. CDR3 sequence (DNA): TGCGCCAGCAGCCCCCTGGACAGAAACACCATATATTTT. As protein: CASSPLDRNTIYF.

This clonotype came up many times. This chain connects TRBV6-1 to TRBJ2-7; possible D gene TRBD1, 5 bases. Per the germline V gene, CDR1 is MNHNS and CDR2 is SASEGT. The CDR3 contains 15 residues. V lost 1 base, J lost 0 bases, and 10 bases lay in between. CDR3 amino acids: CASSEEQEASYEQYF. Here the CDR3 DNA reads TGTGCCAGCAGTGAAGAACAGGAAGCCTCCTACGAGCAGTACTTC.

This clonotype has ten or more counts. The chain has TRBV7-3 and TRBJ1-1, with TRBD1 identical over 7 bases. From germline, CDR1 is SGHTA and CDR2 FQGTGA. The ends lost 5 bases at V and 1 base at J; junction bases unmatched: 4. The CDR3 is 14 residues long. CDR3 coding DNA: TGTGCCAGCAGCCCACAGGGGCCGAACACTGAAGCTTTCTTT. Residues: CASSPQGPNTEAFF.

This clonotype was picked up a small number of times. The junction and the germline gene differ at one end; a read error may be behind it. V usage is TRBV10-2 and J usage is TRBJ2-1; D call uncertain. The CDR3 has 12 amino acids. Looked up from germline, CDR1 is WSHSY and CDR2 is SAAADI. This CDR3 reads CASSKGYNEKFF. The CDR3, as DNA: TGCGCCAGCAGTAAGGGTTACAATGAGAAGTTCTTC.

This clonotype was observed many times. The V and J genes are TRBV20-1 and TRBJ2-7; D might be TRBD1 or TRBD2, each matching 5 bases. Germline lookup yields CDR1 DFQATT and CDR2 SNEGSKA (reference sequence). The CDR3 contains 13 residues. V lost 2 bases to trimming and J lost 4 bases, with 12 bases between them. CDR3 bases: TGCAGTGCTAGAAGGGACGGTACATACGAGCAGTACTTC. It is translated as CSARRDGTYEQYF.

This clonotype occurred many times. The rearrangement links TRBV4-1 to TRBJ2-7; D may be TRBD2 (6 bases). The CDR3 covers 13 residues. Germline V gives CDR1 MGHRA, CDR2 YSYEKL. V gave up 0 bases and J gave up 3 bases, with 6 bases separating them. The CDR3 DNA is TGCGCCAGCAGCCAAGAAGCGGGCTACGAGCAGTACTTC. It is translated as CASSQEAGYEQYF.

There are a few counts of this clonotype. The V and J genes are TRBV20-1 and TRBJ2-5; the D is unclear. This CDR3 contains 13 residues. V was shortened by 4 bases and J by 2 bases, with 11 bases between the two germline ends. Germline V gene sequence: CDR1 DFQATT, CDR2 SNEGSKA (reference sequence). In DNA, the CDR3 is TGCAGTGCTACAGAGAACATACAAGAGACCCAGTACTTC. This sequence encodes CSATENIQETQYF.

Worth noting for this clonotype: This clone may be a read error of a much larger clone one base away. This CDR3 is CAWSTQFAETQDF. CDR3 DNA sequence: TGTGCCTGGAGTACCCAGTTCGCGGAGACCCAGGACTTC. The chain couples TRBV30 to TRBJ2-5; D remains unclear. CDR3 length: 13 residues. CDR1 and CDR2 from the germline V gene are GTSNPN and SVGIG (reference sequence). The variable domain in full, completed from reference TRBV30 and TRBJ2-5, reads SQTIHQWPATLVQPVGSPLSLECTVEGTSNPNLYWYRQAAGRGLQLLFYSVGIGQISSEVPQNLSASRPQDRQFILSSKKLLLSDSGFYLCAWSTQFAETQDFGPGTRLLVL.

This clonotype showed up many times. The CDR3 loop is CASSLGTDSLNTEAFF. The CDR3 DNA sequence: TGTGCCAGCAGTTTGGGGACAGACAGCCTGAACACTGAAGCTTTCTTT. The V and J genes are TRBV12-3 or TRBV12-4 and TRBJ1-1; 7 bases line up with TRBD1. The ends lost 3 bases at V and 0 bases at J; junction bases unmatched: 7. This CDR3 is built from 16 residues.

Many counts were recorded for this clonotype. An end of the junction does not agree with germline; a read error may underlie this. The chain has TRBV6-1 and TRBJ2-7; D is possibly TRBD1 or TRBD2 (6 bases each). This CDR3 has 14 residues. Germline CDR1 reads MNHNS; CDR2 reads SASEGT. The CDR3 protein is CASIEGGSLNEQYF. The DNA for the CDR3 is TGTGCCAGCATTGAAGGGGGGTCGTTGAACGAGCAGTACTTC.

This clonotype came up many times. The J gene is TRBJ2-5, the V gene TRBV2; D not resolved. This CDR3 is 11 amino acids long. The germline CDR1 and CDR2 sequences are SNHLY and FYNNEI. Trimming left V 10 bases short and J 2 bases short, with 8 bases between. The CDR3: CATQYQETQYF. The CDR3 DNA sequence: TGTGCCACACAGTATCAAGAGACCCAGTACTTC.